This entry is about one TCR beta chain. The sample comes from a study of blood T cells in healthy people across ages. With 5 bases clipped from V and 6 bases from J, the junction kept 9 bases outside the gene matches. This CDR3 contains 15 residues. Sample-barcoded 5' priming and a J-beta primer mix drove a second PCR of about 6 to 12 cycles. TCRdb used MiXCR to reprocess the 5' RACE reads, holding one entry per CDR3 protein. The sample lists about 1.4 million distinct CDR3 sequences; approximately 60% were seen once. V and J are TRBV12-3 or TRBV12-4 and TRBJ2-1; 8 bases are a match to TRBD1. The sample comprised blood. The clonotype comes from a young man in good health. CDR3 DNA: TGTGCCAGCAGTCCTCCGGGACAGGTCTTCAATGAGCAGTTCTTC. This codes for CASSPPGQVFNEQFF.